These 30 T cell receptor beta chains were all obtained from the same sample, sequenced in a study of blood T cells in healthy people across ages. A J-beta primer mix and a sample-barcoded 5' primer were used in a second PCR of about 7 to 12 cycles. In TCRdb, the 5' RACE reads were re-called with MiXCR into one record per CDR3 protein. The sample has about 830,000 distinct CDR3 sequences; 58% are singletons. Source material: blood. The receptors shown here come from a man aged 30-40 years in good health.

This chain uses TRBV5-1 with TRBJ2-1, with 7 nucleotides matching TRBD1. V lost 3 bases, J lost 6 bases, and 6 bases stayed unmatched. The length of the CDR3 is 14 residues. CDR1 and CDR2 (germline): SGHRS, YFSETQ. The CDR3 sequence is CASSWGTATNEQFF. CDR3 bases: TGCGCCAGCAGCTGGGGGACAGCCACCAATGAGCAGTTCTTC.

The chain carries TRBV6-5 and TRBJ1-2; 9 bases map to TRBD1. Trimming took 0 bases from V and 5 from J; bases not matched to a gene: 10. The CDR3 contains 17 residues. CDR1 is MNHEY, CDR2 SVGAGI, per germline. The CDR3 nucleotides read TGTGCCAGCAGTTACTCTTCTGATACAGGGGGCGGGTATGGCTACACCTTC. Its translation is CASSYSSDTGGGYGYTF.

This chain links TRBV9 with TRBJ2-3, with TRBD2 matching over 11 bases. The V and J ends lost 0 bases and 0 bases, in that order; junction bases with no gene match: 3. The germline V gene encodes CDR1 SGDLS and CDR2 YYNGEE. The CDR3 extends over 17 amino acids. This CDR3 reads CASSVGASGGSTDTQYF. Here the CDR3 DNA reads TGTGCCAGCAGCGTAGGTGCTAGCGGGGGGAGCACAGATACGCAGTATTTT.

The chain is built from TRBV7-2 and TRBJ2-1, with D tentatively TRBD1 (5 bases). CDR1 is SGHTA and CDR2 is FQGNSA in the germline V gene. The CDR3 sequence is 16 residues long. V lost 1 base and J 2 bases, leaving 12 bases between the germline ends. Written as DNA, the CDR3 is TGTGCCAGCAGCTTAGAGGGGCTACCGCCCTACAATGAGCAGTTCTTC. Encoded protein: CASSLEGLPPYNEQFF.

Remarks on this clonotype: Its ends do not fully match the called genes, so a read error is possible. The chain is built from TRBV9 and TRBJ1-2; the D is unclear. This CDR3 is built from 16 residues. Germline V gene lookup returns CDR1 SGDLS and CDR2 YYNGEE. CDR3 bases: TGTGCCAGCAGAGTAGATGCAGGAGGAGCTAACTATGGCTACACCTTC. This codes for CASRVDAGGANYGYTF.

The J gene is TRBJ2-1, the V gene TRBV20-1, with 8 bases fitting TRBD2. Germline lookup yields CDR1 DFQATT and CDR2 SNEGSKA (reference sequence). This CDR3 comprises 12 residues. V gave up 3 bases and J gave up 9 bases; unmatched junction bases: 4. The CDR3 DNA is TGCAGTGCTAGGGCGGGGGGAGGTGAGCAGTTCTTC. It encodes CSARAGGGEQFF.

This clonotype showed up just once. The rearrangement links TRBV5-1 to TRBJ1-1; 12 bases are shared with TRBD1. Germline CDR1 SGHRS, CDR2 YFSETQ. CDR3 length: 18 residues. The trim removed 5 bases at V and 1 base at J, leaving 12 bases unmatched. The CDR3: CASSLAGGTGGRNTEAFF. The CDR3 DNA reads TGCGCCAGCAGTCTGGCAGGGGGGACAGGGGGCCGGAACACTGAAGCTTTCTTT.

The genes are TRBV7-6 and TRBJ1-6, with 8 bases matching TRBD1. V was clipped by 6 bases and J by 8 bases; unmatched bases: 9. Germline-derived CDR1 and CDR2 are SGHVS and FNYEAQ. CDR3 length: 15 residues. CDR3 DNA: TGTGCCAGCAGTCTGCGGACAGGGAATGATTCACCCCTCCACTTT. It yields the protein CASSLRTGNDSPLHF.

The table lists this clonotype with a few counts. This sequence joins TRBV7-9 and TRBJ2-1; D not resolved. V lost 8 bases and J lost 2, with 7 bases in between. The CDR3 length is 12 residues. Germline values: CDR1 SEHNR, CDR2 FQNEAQ (reference sequence). DNA for the CDR3: TGTGCCAGCGGGTCGGCCTACAATGAGCAGTTCTTC. Amino acid sequence: CASGSAYNEQFF.

This chain links TRBV4-3 with TRBJ2-6, with D tentatively TRBD2 (6 bases). The CDR3 sequence is 16 residues long. V was clipped by 0 bases and J by 0 bases, with 6 bases between them. Germline V gene sequence: CDR1 LGHNA, CDR2 YSLEER. Written as DNA, the CDR3 is TGCGCCAGCAGCCAAGACGGGAGCTCTGGGGCCAACGTCCTGACTTTC. As protein: CASSQDGSSGANVLTF.

In this sample, this clonotype turned up a few times. The rearrangement uses TRBV7-2 and TRBJ2-1, with 11 nucleotides matching TRBD2. V dropped 4 bases and J dropped 14; count of bases not matched to a gene: 10. From germline, CDR1 is SGHTA and CDR2 FQGNSA. This CDR3 has 14 amino acids. Here the CDR3 DNA reads TGTGCCAGCAGCTCCACCCTAGCGGGAGGTGGGAAGTTCTTC. Its protein product is CASSSTLAGGGKFF. The whole variable domain, remainder taken from reference TRBV7-2 and TRBJ2-1, is GAGVSQSPSNKVTEKGKDVELRCDPISGHTALYWYRQSLGQGLEFLIYFQGNSAPDKSGLPSDRFSAERTGGSVSTLTIQRTQQEDSAVYLCASSSTLAGGGKFFGPGTRLTVL.

This chain links TRBV18 with TRBJ1-5, with a weak D call TRBD1 (5 bases). The length of the CDR3 is 14 residues. Between the trimmed V and J ends, which lost 5 bases and 8 bases, there was a span of 16 bases. Germline CDR1 is KGHSH and CDR2 is LQKENI. CDR3 nucleotide sequence: TGTGCCAGCTCATCGGGACTAGACGGAGAGCCCCAGCATTTT. This sequence encodes CASSSGLDGEPQHF.

This chain links TRBV20-1 with TRBJ2-7; 8 bases are a match to TRBD2. The CDR3 runs 12 residues. Losses at the gene ends were 7 bases for V and 2 bases for J; bases not matched to a gene: 4. Germline V CDR1 and CDR2: DFQATT, SNEGSKA (reference sequence). The CDR3 spells CSVLAEPYEQYF. The CDR3 nucleotides are TGCAGTGTACTAGCGGAGCCCTACGAGCAGTACTTC.

The rearrangement uses TRBV9 and TRBJ1-5, with 10 bases that match TRBD1. Germline V lookup: CDR1 SGDLS, CDR2 YYNGEE. The CDR3 spans 16 residues. Trimming cost V 0 bases and J 6 bases; bases outside gene matches: 6. This CDR3 reads CASSVDGDRGTQPQHF. The CDR3 nucleotides read TGTGCCAGCAGCGTAGATGGGGACAGGGGAACTCAGCCCCAGCATTTT.

This clonotype came up many times. J is TRBJ2-4 and V is TRBV29-1; D possibly corresponds to TRBD1 (6 bases). Germline V gene lookup returns CDR1 SQVTM and CDR2 ANQGSEA. This CDR3 is 13 amino acids long. V gave up 6 bases and J gave up 5 bases, with 14 bases separating them. CDR3 DNA: TGCAGCGTCGCCTCAAACAGGGAAAACATTCAGTACTTC. As protein: CSVASNRENIQYF.

The rearrangement joins TRBV5-1 to TRBJ1-2, with D hard to call. The germline gives CDR1 SGHRS, CDR2 YFSETQ. CDR3 length: 14 residues. V was pared by 5 bases and J by 2 bases, with 13 bases between. The DNA for the CDR3 is TGCGCCAGCAGAGGCGACCCAATGAACTATGGCTACACCTTC. Encoded protein: CASRGDPMNYGYTF. Looking up the rest from reference TRBV5-1 and TRBJ1-2 gives the full variable domain: KAGVTQTPRYLIKTRGQQVTLSCSPISGHRSVSWYQQTPGQGLQFLFEYFSETQRNKGNFPGRFSGRQFSNSRSEMNVSTLELGDSALYLCASRGDPMNYGYTFGSGTRLTVV.

V and J are TRBV6-5 and TRBJ2-4; D is perhaps TRBD1 (6 bases). The better agreement between TRBJ2-7 and the DNA end casts doubt on the J call. The length of the CDR3 is 14 residues. From germline, CDR1 is MNHEY and CDR2 SVGAGI. The CDR3 coding sequence is TGTGCCAGCAGTTACGGCGGCAACAGGGACGAGCAGTACTTC. Its protein is CASSYGGNRDEQYF.

This rearrangement joins TRBV5-5 to TRBJ2-1; tentative D call: TRBD2 (5 bases). CDR3 size: 13 residues. Germline V gene lookup returns CDR1 SGHKS and CDR2 YYEKEE (reference sequence). The V end lost 6 bases, the J end lost 6 bases, and 13 bases lay between the germline ends. The CDR3 region is CASTPRSGNEQFF. In nucleotides, the CDR3 is TGTGCCAGCACCCCTCGGAGCGGCAATGAGCAGTTCTTC.

This clonotype was picked up a small number of times. The chain employs TRBV7-2 and TRBJ2-7, with 9 bases that match TRBD1. The trim removed 2 bases at V and 6 bases at J, leaving 11 bases unmatched. The CDR3 is made up of 16 amino acids. Germline lookup yields CDR1 SGHTA and CDR2 FQGNSA. CDR3 protein: CASSLMTTGTGIEQYF. DNA for the CDR3: TGTGCCAGCAGCTTAATGACCACCGGGACAGGGATCGAGCAGTACTTC.

Points on this clonotype: The junction shows a germline mismatch at one end, possibly a read error. The CDR3 here is CANSWRTGWEQYF. The CDR3 nucleotides read TGTGCCAACAGTTGGAGGACAGGTTGGGAGCAGTACTTC. The chain carries TRBV28 and TRBJ2-7; TRBD1 agrees at 7 bases. The V gene's germline CDR1 is MDHEN and CDR2 SYDVKM. The CDR3 is 13 residues long.

This clonotype was observed a handful of times. The V and J genes are TRBV29-1 and TRBJ2-4, with unresolved D. The better agreement between TRBJ2-5 and the DNA end casts doubt on the J call. This CDR3 spans 14 amino acids. The germline V gene encodes CDR1 SQVTM and CDR2 ANQGSEA. The DNA of the CDR3 is TGCAGCGTTGAGGATGTGACGCCCTTAGGGACCCAGTACTTC. Protein product: CSVEDVTPLGTQYF.

This clonotype was picked up a small number of times. The rearrangement uses TRBV7-9 and TRBJ1-2; TRBD1 matches 9 bases. The CDR3 consists of 14 residues. Germline trimming cut 6 bases from V and 13 bases from J; bases unmatched to any gene: 15. The germline CDR1 and CDR2 sequences are SEHNR and FQNEAQ (reference sequence). This CDR3 is CASSRTGQGCLSTF. CDR3 coding DNA: TGTGCCAGCAGTCGAACGGGACAGGGTTGTTTGAGCACCTTC. Using reference TRBV7-9 and TRBJ1-2 for the parts outside the CDR3, the full variable domain is DTGVSQNPRHKITKRGQNVTFRCDPISEHNRLYWYRQTLGQGPEFLTYFQNEAQLEKSRLLSDRFSAERPKGSFSTLEIQRTEQGDSAMYLCASSRTGQGCLSTFGSGTRLTVV.

The chain carries TRBV7-2 and TRBJ2-7, with D possibly matching TRBD1 (5 bases). Trimming pared 1 base from V and 1 base from J, leaving 11 bases between. The CDR3 length is 15 residues. Germline loops: CDR1 SGHTA, CDR2 FQGNSA. The CDR3 DNA is TGTGCCAGCAGCTTAGGCGCAGGGCTTTCCTACGAGCAGTACTTC. Its translation: CASSLGAGLSYEQYF. Variable domain in full (rest from reference TRBV7-2 and TRBJ2-7): GAGVSQSPSNKVTEKGKDVELRCDPISGHTALYWYRQSLGQGLEFLIYFQGNSAPDKSGLPSDRFSAERTGGSVSTLTIQRTQQEDSAVYLCASSLGAGLSYEQYFGPGTRLTVT.

This chain uses TRBV7-8 with TRBJ2-7, with 8 bases aligning to TRBD2. Trimming removed 6 bases from V and 3 bases from J; junction bases left unmatched: 4. The germline gives CDR1 SGHVS, CDR2 FQNEAQ. The CDR3 sequence is 13 residues long. As DNA, the CDR3 is TGTGCCAGCAGACCACTAGCGGACTACGAGCAGTACTTC. Amino acid sequence: CASRPLADYEQYF.

This clonotype was recorded a few times. The chain links TRBV7-3 to TRBJ2-7; a possible D gene is TRBD2 (5 bases). V lost 5 bases and J 5 bases, leaving 13 bases between the germline ends. CDR1 SGHTA and CDR2 FQGTGA come from the germline V gene. CDR3 size: 13 residues. CDR3 protein: CASSKGVGNEQYF. CDR3 in DNA: TGTGCCAGCAGCAAGGGAGTTGGGAACGAGCAGTACTTC. The full variable domain, in which reference TRBV7-3 and TRBJ2-7 provide the parts outside the CDR3, is GAGVSQTPSNKVTEKGKYVELRCDPISGHTALYWYRQSLGQGPEFLIYFQGTGAADDSGLPNDRFFAVRPEGSVSTLKIQRTERGDSAVYLCASSKGVGNEQYFGPGTRLTVT.

V usage is TRBV29-1 and J usage is TRBJ2-7; a weak D match, TRBD1 (6 bases). Germline values: CDR1 SQVTM, CDR2 ANQGSEA. Trimming took off 1 base at V and 7 bases at J, with 8 bases between the two ends. The CDR3 consists of 11 residues. The CDR3 here is CSVEGGREQYF. As DNA, the CDR3 is TGCAGCGTTGAAGGGGGGCGTGAGCAGTACTTC.

This chain joins TRBV29-1 and TRBJ1-1; no reliable D call. V was pared by 6 bases and J by 1 base, with 9 bases between. This CDR3 contains 12 residues. The germline V gene encodes CDR1 SQVTM and CDR2 ANQGSEA. CDR3 sequence: CSVGEENTEAFF. DNA for the CDR3: TGCAGCGTGGGAGAGGAGAACACTGAAGCTTTCTTT.

Concerning this clonotype itself: The junction does not match germline at one end; this may be a read error. The V call is TRBV7-9, the J call TRBJ2-5, with 9 bases matching TRBD1. The better agreement between TRBJ2-7 and the DNA end casts doubt on the J call. The CDR3 spans 15 residues. Germline V lookup: CDR1 SEHNR, CDR2 FQNEAQ (reference sequence). This CDR3 is CASSTQGAHLYEQYF. The CDR3 coding sequence is TGCGCCAGCAGCACACAGGGGGCTCACCTGTACGAGCAGTACTTC.

In this sample, this clonotype turned up once. The chain is built from TRBV6-2 or TRBV6-3 and TRBJ2-5; a weak D match, TRBD2 (6 bases). The CDR3 is 16 residues long. Trimming took off 8 bases at V and 11 bases at J, with 30 bases between the two ends. In germline, CDR1 is MNHEY, CDR2 SVGEGT. As DNA, the CDR3 is TGTGCCAGCTCCCAAACGGGGCTAGCGCACCACAATGAGCAGTACTTC. Translating gives CASSQTGLAHHNEQYF.

This clonotype appeared once. V is TRBV20-1 and J is TRBJ2-1, with D perhaps matching TRBD2 (8 bases). V was shortened by 0 bases and J by 9 bases, with 21 bases between the two germline ends. CDR1 DFQATT and CDR2 SNEGSKA come from the germline V gene (reference sequence). CDR3 length: 16 residues. The CDR3 bases are TGCAGTGCTAGAGATGCCGGGACTAGGGGGCCCATTGAGCAGTTCTTC. Protein: CSARDAGTRGPIEQFF.